This paragraph reports one TCR beta chain. Profiled with immunoSEQ multiplex PCR; TCRdb holds only in-frame clones, not every one. The sample consists of 250,000 to 350,000 clones, around 89% of them appearing once. This record comes from a study of blood T cell repertoires in COVID-19. Per the germline V gene, CDR1 is SGHRS and CDR2 is YFSETQ. V was clipped by 9 bases and J by 5 bases, with 17 bases between them. This CDR3 is built from 13 residues. This TCR derives from a man aged 25-45 years with acute or convalescent COVID-19. Sequencing used peripheral blood. The chain joins TRBV5-1 to TRBJ1-2; D not certain. The CDR3 DNA reads TGCGCCACCCGACCCGGGAGTTCGTATGGCTACACCTTC. Protein sequence: CATRPGSSYGYTF.